These T cell receptor beta chains were read from a single sample in a study of T cells in localized non-small cell lung cancer. Libraries were prepared by immunoSEQ multiplex PCR; TCRdb keeps only in-frame clonotypes and omits some of them. This sample has around 24,000 clones, with around 90% found just once. The source material was peripheral blood, sampled before any cancer treatment. The origin of the receptors is a man aged 40-75 years with stage I squamous cell lung carcinoma. CDR3s include the opening cysteine and the closing phenylalanine or tryptophan. Fields, in order: J gene, clone size, CDR3 length, V gene, CDR3 protein. For some rows the clone size is stated as once, few or many, or as a class when expanded; others skip it.

J: TRBJ2-7; size: -; length: 15; V: TRBV9; CDR3: CASSRELQGSYEQYF
J: TRBJ2-7; size: -; length: 16; V: TRBV15; CDR3: CATSREGLATGVEQYF
J: TRBJ2-3; size: -; length: 15; V: TRBV7-8; CDR3: CASSLSASGTDTQYF
J: TRBJ1-4; size: -; length: 14; V: TRBV5-4; CDR3: CASSSREPNEKLFF
J: TRBJ1-1; size: -; length: 17; V: TRBV18; CDR3: CASSPYRDGPNRGEAFF
J: TRBJ2-7; size: -; length: 12; V: TRBV11-2; CDR3: CASSPRDNEQYF
J: TRBJ1-5; size: -; length: 14; V: TRBV4-3; CDR3: CASSHWDSNQPQHF
J: TRBJ1-2; size: once; length: 15; V: TRBV7-8; CDR3: CASSLYDKTSYGYTF
J: TRBJ2-1; size: -; length: 16; V: TRBV5-1; CDR3: CASSLVAARSGDEQFF
J: TRBJ1-2; size: once; length: 13; V: TRBV14; CDR3: CASSPRIGDGYTF
J: TRBJ1-5; size: -; length: 17; V: TRBV7-8; CDR3: CASSLALGLGDNQPQHF
J: TRBJ2-3; size: -; length: 15; V: TRBV10-1; CDR3: CASSETPGPTDTQYF
J: TRBJ2-1; size: -; length: 16; V: TRBV7-6; CDR3: CASSSLAGGPINEQFF
J: TRBJ1-2; size: -; length: 15; V: TRBV15; CDR3: CATSPAFLGRDGYTF
J: TRBJ1-6; size: -; length: 18; V: TRBV7-8; CDR3: CASSLETGGLPYNSPLHF
J: TRBJ2-1; size: -; length: 15; V: TRBV5-4; CDR3: CASSGAIGYHNEQFF
J: TRBJ2-7; size: once; length: 12; V: TRBV29-1; CDR3: CSVARNSYEQYF
J: TRBJ2-7; size: -; length: 12; V: TRBV5-6; CDR3: CASSRTGGEQYF
J: TRBJ2-1; size: -; length: 15; V: TRBV14; CDR3: CASSQDWDRFNEQFF
J: TRBJ1-6; size: -; length: 13; V: TRBV7-2; CDR3: CASSFPYNSPLHF
J: TRBJ2-1; size: -; length: 14; V: TRBV5-4; CDR3: CASSLTGGRAEQFF
J: TRBJ1-3; size: -; length: 13; V: TRBV28; CDR3: CAIAPDSRDAIYF
J: TRBJ2-7; size: -; length: 13; V: TRBV15; CDR3: CATSRDRGYEQYF
J: TRBJ1-5; size: few; length: 14; V: TRBV28; CDR3: CASSVRQGRQPQHF
J: TRBJ2-1; size: -; length: 13; V: TRBV5-1; CDR3: CASSLDRADEQFF
J: TRBJ2-7; size: -; length: 16; V: TRBV27; CDR3: CASSPGGTGLPYEQYF
J: TRBJ2-2; size: -; length: 15; V: TRBV11-2; CDR3: CASSVVAGGTGELFF
J: TRBJ2-7; size: -; length: 15; V: TRBV9; CDR3: CASSVGTGSSYEQYF
J: TRBJ2-5; size: -; length: 15; V: TRBV4-3; CDR3: CASSQDPAGEETQYF
J: TRBJ2-3; size: -; length: 15; V: TRBV6-1; CDR3: CASSESEGGPDTQYF
J: TRBJ1-2; size: few; length: 15; V: TRBV2; CDR3: CASSEWGILNYGYTF
J: TRBJ1-5; size: -; length: 14; V: TRBV5-5; CDR3: CASSFDGDNQPQHF
J: TRBJ1-1; size: few; length: 12; V: TRBV2; CDR3: CASLVMNTEAFF
J: TRBJ1-5; size: -; length: 15; V: TRBV2; CDR3: CASREGTSSNQPQHF
J: TRBJ2-7; size: -; length: 13; V: TRBV6-1; CDR3: CASNDGQTYEQYF
J: TRBJ2-2; size: -; length: 16; V: TRBV15; CDR3: CATSRAGSRVLGELFF
J: TRBJ2-5; size: -; length: 15; V: TRBV7-2; CDR3: CASSLTGGQGETQYF